This T cell receptor (beta chain) stems from a study of T-cell reconstitution after alpha-beta-depleted transplantation in children (dated by TCRdb to between 2015 and 2016). Turning to the overall study: Using TCR repertoire profiling, the study quantitatively followed how T-cell immune reconstitution unfolded in children after TCRalphabeta/CD19-depleted allogeneic hematopoietic cell transplantation.

Taken with the paper, the label for treatment or condition translates to: allogeneic hematopoietic cell transplantation with graft depleted of TCRalphabeta T cells and CD19 B cells. TCRalphabeta/CD19-depleted allogeneic hematopoietic cell grafts were given to the transplant recipients, all of whom were children. Findings and caveats that apply to the study as a whole: The frequencies of hyperexpanded clones fell over the following months, and after one year, T-cell counts and TCRbeta diversity were mostly attributed to newly produced T cells. The apparently early recovery of alphabetaT-cell counts about two months after transplant reportedly depended on only several hundred rapidly expanded clones that came from non-depleted graft cells. In some patients, high TCRbeta diversity at day 60 was attributed to recipient T cells and intrathymic progenitors that had survived conditioning.

At the junction V is shortened by 5 bases and J by 14 bases, with 16 bases in between. The CDR3 measures 12 amino acids from cysteine to phenylalanine. Only CDR3 DNA is held: 36 bases, read in frame from base 1. The germline V gene supplies CDR1 SGHRS and CDR2 YFSETQ. Library preparation used PCR. The sequencer was an Illumina HiSeq 2500. TCR libraries were prepared with molecular barcoding, using unique molecular identifiers to normalize TCRbeta repertoire quantification. Clones were called with MiXCR by TCRdb after fastp trimmed the public reads at Q25, and only in-frame beta chains were retained. Every entry covers one CDR3 protein and lists the most common genes and DNA from its rows. This sample comprises under 35,000 distinct CDR3 sequences, under 7% of them detected only once. The biggest ten clones account for about 7% of the sample. This clonotype occurred many times. Its recognized antigen is unknown. Base qualities are not provided; no much larger clone lies one nucleotide away.

The sequence is built from TRBV5-1 and TRBJ2-2; no D gene call is confident. The sample consisted of PBMCs, mostly from graft donor cells, taken 180 days after TCRalphabeta/CD19-depleted stem cell transplant. The sequence came from a male patient younger than 18 who had a stem cell transplant for acute myeloid leukemia, so the T cells may come from the graft donor. The DNA sequence is TGCGCCAGCAGTTCCCTAAACCACCCCCTGTTTTTT. This encodes CASSSLNHPLFF.